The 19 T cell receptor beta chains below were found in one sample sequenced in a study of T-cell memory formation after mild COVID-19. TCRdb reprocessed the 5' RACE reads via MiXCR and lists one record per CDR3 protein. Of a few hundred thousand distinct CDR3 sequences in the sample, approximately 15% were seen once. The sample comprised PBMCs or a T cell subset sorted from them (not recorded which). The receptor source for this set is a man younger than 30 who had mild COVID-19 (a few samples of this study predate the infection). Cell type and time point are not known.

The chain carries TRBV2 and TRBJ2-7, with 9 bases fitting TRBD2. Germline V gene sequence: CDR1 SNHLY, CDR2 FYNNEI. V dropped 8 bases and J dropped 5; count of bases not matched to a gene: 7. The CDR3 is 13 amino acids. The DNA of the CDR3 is TGTGCCAGCGGGGATAGCGGGGGAGACGAGCAGTACGTC. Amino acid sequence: CASGDSGGDEQYV.

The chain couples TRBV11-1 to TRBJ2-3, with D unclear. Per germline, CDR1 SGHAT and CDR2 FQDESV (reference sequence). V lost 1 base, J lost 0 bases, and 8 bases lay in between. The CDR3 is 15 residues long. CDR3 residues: CASSLGDFSTDTQYF. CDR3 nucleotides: TGTGCCAGCAGCTTAGGAGACTTCAGCACAGATACGCAGTATTTT.

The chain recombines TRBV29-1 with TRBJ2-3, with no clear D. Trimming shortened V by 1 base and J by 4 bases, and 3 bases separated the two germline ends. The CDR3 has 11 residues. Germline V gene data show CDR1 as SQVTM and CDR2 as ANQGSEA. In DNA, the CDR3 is TGCAGCGTTGAAGCCCCAGATACGCAGTATTTT. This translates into CSVEAPDTQYF.

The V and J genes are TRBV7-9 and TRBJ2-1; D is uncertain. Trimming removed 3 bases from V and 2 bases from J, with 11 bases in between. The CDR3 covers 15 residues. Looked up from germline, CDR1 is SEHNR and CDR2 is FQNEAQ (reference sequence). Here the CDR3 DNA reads TGTGCCAGCAGCTTTAGGGCGGAGACCTACAATGAGCAGTTCTTC. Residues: CASSFRAETYNEQFF.

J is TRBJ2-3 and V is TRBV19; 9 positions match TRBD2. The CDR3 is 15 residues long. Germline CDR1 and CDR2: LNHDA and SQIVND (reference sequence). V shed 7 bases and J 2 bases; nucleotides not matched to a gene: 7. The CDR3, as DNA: TGTGCCAGTACGGATAGCGGGAGATACACAGATACGCAGTATTTT. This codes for CASTDSGRYTDTQYF.

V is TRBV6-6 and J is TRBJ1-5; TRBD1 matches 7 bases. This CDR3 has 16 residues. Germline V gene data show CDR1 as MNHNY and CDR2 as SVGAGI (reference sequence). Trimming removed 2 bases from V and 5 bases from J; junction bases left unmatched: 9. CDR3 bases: TGTGCCAGCAGTTACGGTAGGGGGCAGGAACATCAGCCCCAGCATTTT. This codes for CASSYGRGQEHQPQHF.

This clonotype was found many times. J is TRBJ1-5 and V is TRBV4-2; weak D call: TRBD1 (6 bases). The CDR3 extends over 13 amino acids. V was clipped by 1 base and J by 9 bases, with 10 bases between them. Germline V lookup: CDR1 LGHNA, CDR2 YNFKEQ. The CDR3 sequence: CASSQGQERPQHF. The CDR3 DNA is TGTGCCAGCAGCCAAGGACAGGAGAGGCCCCAGCATTTT.

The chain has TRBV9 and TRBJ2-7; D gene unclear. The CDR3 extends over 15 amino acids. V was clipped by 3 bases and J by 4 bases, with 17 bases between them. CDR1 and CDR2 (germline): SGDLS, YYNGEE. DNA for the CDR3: TGTGCCAGCAGCGGAGACGAAGTGCCCCTTTACGAGCAGTACTTC. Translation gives CASSGDEVPLYEQYF.

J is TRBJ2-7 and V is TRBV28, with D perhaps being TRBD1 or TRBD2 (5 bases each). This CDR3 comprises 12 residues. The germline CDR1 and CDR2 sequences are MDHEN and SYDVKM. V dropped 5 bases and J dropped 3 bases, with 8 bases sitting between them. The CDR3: CASSRDRYEQYV. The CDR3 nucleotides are TGTGCCAGCAGTCGGGACCGCTACGAGCAGTACGTC.

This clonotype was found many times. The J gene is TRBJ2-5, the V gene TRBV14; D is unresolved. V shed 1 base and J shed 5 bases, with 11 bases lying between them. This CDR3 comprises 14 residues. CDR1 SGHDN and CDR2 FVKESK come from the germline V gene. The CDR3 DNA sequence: TGTGCCAGCAGCCAAGGAACCTCTTGGGAGACCCAGTACTTC. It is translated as CASSQGTSWETQYF.

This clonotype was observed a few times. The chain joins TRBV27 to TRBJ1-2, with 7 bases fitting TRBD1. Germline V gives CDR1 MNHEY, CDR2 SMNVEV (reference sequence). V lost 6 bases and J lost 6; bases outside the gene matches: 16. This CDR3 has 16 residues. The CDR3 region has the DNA TGTGCCAGCAGAACACCCGGGACAGTTGGGATTGATGGCTACACCTTC. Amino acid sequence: CASRTPGTVGIDGYTF.

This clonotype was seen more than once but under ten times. CDR3 coding DNA: TGCAGTGCTAGGATTCACAGCTATGGCTACACCTTC. Its translation is CSARIHSYGYTF. The V and J genes are TRBV20-1 and TRBJ1-2; D not certain. The CDR3 covers 12 residues. Germline values: CDR1 DFQATT, CDR2 SNEGSKA (reference sequence). Trimming shortened V by 3 bases and J by 4 bases, and 9 bases separated the two germline ends.

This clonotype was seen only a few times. The CDR3 loop reads CSAVAGGPKDIQYF. The CDR3 DNA reads as TGCAGTGCTGTAGCGGGGGGGCCGAAGGACATTCAGTACTTC. The chain has TRBV20-1 and TRBJ2-4, with 11 bases lining up with TRBD2. Germline CDR1 and CDR2: DFQATT and SNEGSKA (reference sequence). The CDR3 covers 14 residues. The junction had 8 bases not matched to a gene; V was cut back by 5 bases and J by 8 bases.

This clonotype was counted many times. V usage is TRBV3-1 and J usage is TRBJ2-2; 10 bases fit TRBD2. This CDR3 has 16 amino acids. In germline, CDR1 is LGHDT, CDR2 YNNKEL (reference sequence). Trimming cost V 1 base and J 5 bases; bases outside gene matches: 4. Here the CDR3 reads CASSQGLAGATGELFF. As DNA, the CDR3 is TGTGCCAGCAGCCAAGGTCTAGCGGGAGCAACCGGGGAGCTGTTTTTT.

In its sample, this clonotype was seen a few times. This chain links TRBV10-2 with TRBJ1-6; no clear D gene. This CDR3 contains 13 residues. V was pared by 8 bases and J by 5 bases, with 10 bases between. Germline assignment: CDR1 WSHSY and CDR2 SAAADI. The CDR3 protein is CASGRENNSPLHF. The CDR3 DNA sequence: TGCGCCAGCGGAAGAGAAAATAATTCACCCCTCCACTTT.

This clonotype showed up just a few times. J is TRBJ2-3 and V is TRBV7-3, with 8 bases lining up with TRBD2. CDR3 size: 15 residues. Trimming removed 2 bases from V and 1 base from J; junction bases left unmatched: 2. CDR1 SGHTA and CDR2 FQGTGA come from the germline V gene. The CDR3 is CASSLSSGRTDTQYF. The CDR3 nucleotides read TGTGCCAGCAGCTTATCTAGCGGGCGCACAGATACGCAGTATTTT. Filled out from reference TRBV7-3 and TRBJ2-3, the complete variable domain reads GAGVSQTPSNKVTEKGKYVELRCDPISGHTALYWYRQSLGQGPEFLIYFQGTGAADDSGLPNDRFFAVRPEGSVSTLKIQRTERGDSAVYLCASSLSSGRTDTQYFGPGTRLTVL.

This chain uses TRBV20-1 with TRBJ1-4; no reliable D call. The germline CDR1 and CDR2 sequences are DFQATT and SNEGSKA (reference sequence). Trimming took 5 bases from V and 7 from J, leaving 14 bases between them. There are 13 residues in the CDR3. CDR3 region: CSAHRSGSEKLFF. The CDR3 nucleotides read TGCAGTGCTCACCGATCGGGGAGTGAAAAACTGTTTTTT.

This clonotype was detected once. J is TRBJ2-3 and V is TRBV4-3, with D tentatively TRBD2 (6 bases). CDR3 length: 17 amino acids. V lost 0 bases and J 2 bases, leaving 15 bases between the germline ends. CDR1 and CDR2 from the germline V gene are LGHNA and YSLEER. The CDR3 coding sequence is TGCGCCAGCAGCCAAGAAACGAGCGGGTATCTCACAGATACGCAGTATTTT. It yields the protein CASSQETSGYLTDTQYF.

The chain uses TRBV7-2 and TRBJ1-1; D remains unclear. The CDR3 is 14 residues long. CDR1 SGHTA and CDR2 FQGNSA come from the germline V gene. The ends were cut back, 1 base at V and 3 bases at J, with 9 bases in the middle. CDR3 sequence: CASSLEDRYTEAFF. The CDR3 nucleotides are TGTGCCAGCAGCTTAGAGGACCGATACACTGAAGCTTTCTTT.